The text below deals with one T cell receptor beta chain. The CDR3 has 16 residues. The trim removed 0 bases at V and 5 bases at J, leaving 7 bases unmatched. The V gene's germline CDR1 is WNHNN and CDR2 SYGVQD (reference sequence). The data stem from a study of blood T cell repertoires in COVID-19. Study context: The United States, Italy and Spain were the sources of the acute and convalescent COVID-19 samples. T cells, B-cell-depleted T cells, or PBMCs provided the cDNA or gDNA that served as material.

Original methodology: Amplification with reference gene primers provided the estimates of nucleated cell counts. Data came from immunoSEQ multiplex PCR; TCRdb stores just in-frame clones and leaves some out. V and J calls plus clone size are reproduced from that table; the DNA served to infer D and trimming. Counted here are about 150,000 clones, roughly 80% occurring once; the ten biggest clones make up less than 30%. The sample comprised peripheral blood. This sequence joins TRBV10-1 and TRBJ2-3; 8 bases fit TRBD2. The origin of this receptor is a woman in her sixties or seventies with acute or convalescent COVID-19. CDR3 loop: CASSESIAGSQDTQYF. Written as DNA, the CDR3 is TGCGCCAGCAGTGAGTCTATAGCGGGGTCGCAAGATACGCAGTATTTT.